This T cell receptor beta chain was observed in a study of OX40 agonist ivuxolimab in advanced cancers. Study background: In three patients, partial responses were observed, one with hepatocellular carcinoma and two with cutaneous melanoma.

Germline V gives CDR1 SGHDN, CDR2 FVKESK. V lost 3 bases, J lost 4 bases, and 17 bases lay in between. The CDR3 spans 16 residues. Collection of blood occurred at baseline, at cycle 4 day 1, and at cycle 7 day 1. Sequencing was performed with immunoSEQ multiplex PCR; in TCRdb, only in-frame clones are kept and a portion is missing. The sample has about 39,000 clones; 92% are singletons. The rearrangement uses TRBV14 and TRBJ2-3; D gene unclear. The source of this sequence is an adult with an advanced solid tumor such as melanoma, head and neck, liver or kidney cancer. This sample comprised CD4+ or CD8+ T cells sorted from blood, obtained in a trial of the OX40 agonist ivuxolimab. The CDR3 coding sequence is TGTGCCAGCAGCCACGGAGTAGGGCTAGTTTCAGATACGCAGTATTTT. As protein: CASSHGVGLVSDTQYF.